This T cell receptor (beta chain) stems from a study of T-cell reconstitution after alpha-beta-depleted transplantation in children. Germline V gives CDR1 DFQATT, CDR2 SNEGSKA (reference sequence). Trimming removed 5 bases from V and 0 bases from J, with 7 bases in between. The CDR3 covers 12 residues. The library targeted TCRbeta and was prepared with unique molecular identifiers. TCRdb itself ran the PCR reads through MiXCR, one entry per CDR3 protein. This table holds about 400,000 distinct CDR3 sequences, roughly 22% found once. This clonotype came up many times. The gene calls are TRBV20-1 and TRBJ1-1; D is ambiguous. The TCR originated in a human donor who donated a stem cell graft to a child with acute myeloid leukemia. The sequencing here drew on PBMCs from the stem cell graft donor, taken from the stem cell graft. The CDR3 DNA reads TGCAGTGCTCGGGGAATGAACACTGAAGCTTTCTTT. The encoded protein is CSARGMNTEAFF.